The source of this T cell receptor (beta chain) is a study of T cells in Graves' hyperthyroidism and ophthalmopathy. For the study at large: Any treatment followed the collection of peripheral blood at initial diagnosis.

In its sample, this clonotype was seen many times. No antigen is known for it. Authors of the study amplified TCR beta CDR3 regions from RNA transcripts. The primer set for the first-round RT-PCR of the TCR CDR3 was HTBI. MiXCR was run by TCRdb on the multiplex PCR reads, yielding one entry per CDR3 protein. The sample records hundreds of thousands of distinct CDR3 sequences, around 15% being singletons. Overall study findings and caveats: A model using 13 V-J features told ophthalmopathy apart from stable hyperthyroidism. In blood, most of the thyroid clonotypes expanded above 0.001 were also present.

Diagnoses were made from clinical symptoms, serum measures (thyroxine and TRAb), thyroid ultrasound and orbital computed tomography. This sequence originates from a man between 18 and 35 years old with Graves' ophthalmopathy. The sample taken for sequencing was blood.

DNA for the CDR3: TGTGCCAGCAGCTCCTCCAGGGGGGCGGCTGAGCAGTACTTC. Its protein is CASSSSRGAAEQYF. V gene TRBV5-6 combines with J gene TRBJ2-7; D is possibly TRBD1 (7 bases). Trimming took 3 bases from V and 7 from J, leaving 17 bases between them. The CDR3 spans 14 residues. Germline loops: CDR1 SGHDT, CDR2 YYEEEE.